What follows are 28 T cell receptor beta chains derived from one specimen sequenced in a study of shared clonotypes between healthy human individuals. The repertoire was sequenced with immunoSEQ multiplex PCR; TCRdb's copy has only in-frame clones and lacks some. The top ten clones hold 12% of a sample with hundreds of thousands of clones, around three quarters of them seen once. What was sequenced was PBMCs. The receptors were sampled from a woman in her thirties or forties in good health. Some clones in this sample may be carry-over from other donors' samples.

V is TRBV27 and J is TRBJ2-7; 9 nucleotides align to TRBD2. This CDR3 is built from 16 residues. CDR1 and CDR2 (germline): MNHEY, SMNVEV (reference sequence). J gave up 8 bases and V 7 bases, and 18 bases lay outside the gene matches. In nucleotides, the CDR3 is TGTGCCAGCATCCTTGCCGCTAGCGGGAAGGGTAGGAAGCAGTACTTC. Its protein is CASILAASGKGRKQYF.

This clone was detected a few times. This chain uses TRBV4-3 with TRBJ2-7; D might be TRBD1 (5 bases). Trimming shortened V by 0 bases and J by 1 base, and 10 bases separated the two germline ends. Germline assignment: CDR1 LGHNA and CDR2 YSLEER. This CDR3 region has 15 residues. DNA of the CDR3: TGCGCCAGCAGCCAAGAGAAGGGGTGGTCCTACGAGCAGTACTTC. Translated: CASSQEKGWSYEQYF.

This chain joins TRBV6-5 and TRBJ2-1; 7 positions match TRBD2. The V and J ends lost 4 bases and 4 bases, in that order; junction bases with no gene match: 4. The CDR3 is 14 amino acids. Germline CDR1 and CDR2: MNHEY and SVGAGI. CDR3: CASSSVRGYNEQFF. The CDR3 DNA sequence: TGTGCCAGCAGTTCTGTGCGGGGGTACAATGAGCAGTTCTTC.

The chain recombines TRBV19 with TRBJ1-1, with 9 bases aligning to TRBD1. The V and J ends lost 5 bases and 0 bases, in that order; junction bases with no gene match: 7. The germline V gene encodes CDR1 LNHDA and CDR2 SQIVND (reference sequence). This CDR3 contains 16 residues. CDR3 residues: CASSPRTGAVNTEAFF. For the CDR3, the DNA is TGTGCCAGTAGTCCGAGGACAGGGGCAGTGAACACTGAAGCTTTCTTT.

The V gene is TRBV7-9, the J gene TRBJ2-1; a weak D match, TRBD2 (5 bases). This CDR3 comprises 15 residues. CDR1 and CDR2 from the germline V gene are SEHNR and FQNEAQ (reference sequence). The DNA of the CDR3 is TGTGCAAGTCTCGCTAGCCCCCAAACTTACAATGAGCAGTTCTTC. Translated: CASLASPQTYNEQFF. Based on the CDR3 plus reference TRBV7-9 and TRBJ2-1, the full variable domain is DTGVSQNPRHKITKRGQNVTFRCDPISEHNRLYWYRQTLGQGPEFLTYFQNEAQLEKSRLLSDRFSAERPKGSFSTLEIQRTEQGDSAMYLCASLASPQTYNEQFFGPGTRLTVL.

The chain uses TRBV15 and TRBJ2-1; D not resolved. V gave up 0 bases and J gave up 12 bases, with 9 bases separating them. Germline CDR1 reads LNHNV; CDR2 reads YYDKDF (reference sequence). The CDR3 runs to 12 residues. The CDR3, as DNA: TGTGCCACCAGCAGAGAAGAAGGTCGGCAGTTCTTC. Encoded protein: CATSREEGRQFF.

The genes are TRBV5-1 and TRBJ1-3; maybe TRBD1 (6 bases). The CDR3 length is 15 residues. Germline V gives CDR1 SGHRS, CDR2 YFSETQ. V was pared by 4 bases and J by 2 bases, with 13 bases between. CDR3 in amino acids: CASSSGQRTGNTIYF. The CDR3 nucleotides are TGCGCCAGCAGCAGTGGACAGCGAACTGGAAACACCATATATTTT.

The chain couples TRBV18 to TRBJ2-1; unclear D gene. The CDR3 contains 14 residues. Germline lookup yields CDR1 KGHSH and CDR2 LQKENI. The V and J ends lost 1 base and 7 bases respectively, with 11 bases between them. CDR3 nucleotide sequence: TGTGCCAGCTCACCACTCCAAGCAGAAAATGAGCAGTTCTTC. This sequence encodes CASSPLQAENEQFF.

This clone was picked up one time. This sequence joins TRBV7-9 and TRBJ2-4; D ambiguous. The V end lost 2 bases, the J end lost 8 bases, and 13 bases lay between the germline ends. CDR1 is SEHNR, CDR2 FQNEAQ, per germline (reference sequence). The CDR3 contains 14 residues. The CDR3 coding sequence is TGTGCCAGCAGCTTAATTACAGTCCAAGACATTCAGTACTTC. Its protein is CASSLITVQDIQYF.

This clone has just one count. This sample includes further DNA sequences coding for the same CDR3. This chain joins TRBV7-9 and TRBJ2-1, with 8 bases aligning to TRBD2. J gave up 1 base and V 0 bases, and 2 bases lay outside the gene matches. The CDR3 is made up of 16 amino acids. Germline assignment: CDR1 SEHNR and CDR2 FQNEAQ (reference sequence). CDR3 amino acids: CASSLALAGSYNEQFF. The CDR3 bases are TGTGCCAGCAGCTTAGCCCTAGCGGGTTCCTACAATGAGCAGTTCTTC.

In its sample, this clone was seen a few times. In DNA, the CDR3 is TGTGCCAGCAGCTTAAACAGGGGAAGGGGGTTTGCCGTATATTTT. Its protein is CASSLNRGRGFAVYF. The chain carries TRBV7-8 and TRBJ1-3; TRBD1 agrees at 7 bases. Unmatched junction bases numbered 15, after V lost 2 bases and J lost 14 bases. Germline assignment: CDR1 SGHVS and CDR2 FQNEAQ. This CDR3 region has 15 residues.

The chain recombines TRBV5-1 with TRBJ2-2, with 8 bases lining up with TRBD2. Unmatched junction bases numbered 1, after V lost 5 bases and J lost 1 base. CDR1 SGHRS and CDR2 YFSETQ come from the germline V gene. This CDR3 comprises 14 residues. CDR3 residues: CASRTSENTGELFF. The CDR3 DNA is TGCGCCAGCAGGACTAGCGAGAACACCGGGGAGCTGTTTTTT.

The table lists this clone with a few counts. The J gene is TRBJ2-3, the V gene TRBV5-8; 11 bases match TRBD1. The CDR3 totals 15 residues. Germline V gene lookup returns CDR1 SGHTS and CDR2 YDEGEE. J lost 3 bases, V lost 4 bases, and 4 bases had no gene match. CDR3: CASSRGTGGTDTQYF. DNA of the CDR3: TGTGCCAGCAGCCGTGGGACAGGGGGTACAGATACGCAGTATTTT.

J is TRBJ1-5 and V is TRBV5-6, with D unresolved. Trimming stripped 0 bases from V and 5 bases from J, with 15 bases between. Germline V gives CDR1 SGHDT, CDR2 YYEEEE. The length of the CDR3 is 16 residues. CDR3 protein: CASSLGGGYWDQPQHF. The DNA for the CDR3 is TGTGCCAGCAGCTTGGGCGGAGGATATTGGGATCAGCCCCAGCATTTT.

The rearrangement joins TRBV5-1 to TRBJ2-3, with 12 bases lining up with TRBD2. The CDR3 sequence is 15 residues long. Germline CDR1 and CDR2: SGHRS and YFSETQ. V was pared by 0 bases and J by 9 bases, with 5 bases of the junction left unmatched. DNA for the CDR3: TGCGCCAGCAGCTTGGCGACTAGCGGGAGCGGGACGCAGTATTTT. The encoded protein is CASSLATSGSGTQYF.

The chain joins TRBV6-6 to TRBJ2-1, with 11 bases fitting TRBD2. The CDR3 covers 16 residues. The junction had 13 bases not matched to a gene; V was cut back by 5 bases and J by 10 bases. Germline CDR1 and CDR2: MNHNY and SVGAGI (reference sequence). The CDR3 bases are TGTGCCAGCAGTGCCCCTAGCGGGAGGCCCGGGGCGGAGCAGTTCTTC. This codes for CASSAPSGRPGAEQFF.

The gene calls are TRBV28 and TRBJ2-3; no firm D call. CDR1 is MDHEN, CDR2 SYDVKM, per germline. The CDR3 has 16 residues. V lost 3 bases, J lost 0 bases, and 13 bases lay in between. The CDR3 loop is CASSFQLPPSTDTQYF. As DNA, the CDR3 is TGTGCCAGCAGTTTCCAACTACCTCCTAGCACAGATACGCAGTATTTT.

The J gene is TRBJ2-1, the V gene TRBV6-1; 9 bases are shared with TRBD2. From germline, CDR1 is MNHNS and CDR2 SASEGT. The CDR3 runs to 14 residues. With V trimmed by 7 bases and J by 9 bases, 10 bases remained unmatched. The CDR3 loop is CASISSGRLLEQFF. The CDR3 region has the DNA TGTGCCAGCATCTCAAGCGGGAGGTTACTTGAGCAGTTCTTC.

The DNA of the CDR3 is TGCGCCAGCAGCTTGGAGGCACAGGGTTCCACCGGGGAGCTGTTTTTT. This codes for CASSLEAQGSTGELFF. The chain couples TRBV5-1 to TRBJ2-2; a possible D gene is TRBD1 (6 bases). The CDR3 is 16 residues long. The V gene's germline CDR1 is SGHRS and CDR2 YFSETQ. The V and J ends lost 0 bases and 4 bases respectively, with 13 bases between them.

This clone was recorded at least ten times. V gene TRBV10-3 combines with J gene TRBJ1-1, with 8 bases identical to TRBD1. Germline V gene sequence: CDR1 ENHRY, CDR2 SYGVKD. The ends lost 7 bases at V and 1 base at J; junction bases unmatched: 11. CDR3 length: 16 amino acids. CDR3 sequence: CAINPYGQGSNTEAFF. CDR3 nucleotides: TGTGCCATCAACCCCTACGGACAGGGATCGAACACTGAAGCTTTCTTT.

Turning to this clone: This may be a read error, as it is one base from a much larger clone. This sample also contains other DNA sequences that code for the same CDR3. This chain uses TRBV5-1 with TRBJ1-2, with D possibly being TRBD1 (5 bases). The CDR3 runs to 19 residues. Looked up from germline, CDR1 is SGHRS and CDR2 is YFSETQ. V lost 0 bases and J lost 4, with 25 bases in between. The CDR3 here is CASSLGHGSLFEGIYGYTF. The CDR3 bases are TGCGCCAGCAGCTTGGGGCACGGATCTCTTTTCGAGGGGATCTATGGCTACACCTTC.

The chain joins TRBV7-8 to TRBJ2-2; a possible D gene is TRBD1 (5 bases). V was cut by 1 base and J by 0 bases, with 9 bases left in between. This CDR3 has 16 amino acids. From germline, CDR1 is SGHVS and CDR2 FQNEAQ. CDR3 residues: CASSLVTTANTGELFF. The CDR3, as DNA: TGTGCCAGCAGCTTAGTTACGACAGCGAACACCGGGGAGCTGTTTTTT. Drawing the rest from reference TRBV7-8 and TRBJ2-2, the complete variable domain is GAGVSQSPRYKVAKRGQDVALRCDPISGHVSLFWYQQALGQGPEFLTYFQNEAQLDKSGLPSDRFFAERPEGSVSTLKIQRTQQEDSAVYLCASSLVTTANTGELFFGEGSRLTVL.

This clone was seen only a few times. This chain joins TRBV7-6 and TRBJ2-1, with TRBD2 matching 9 bases. Germline CDR1 reads SGHVS; CDR2 reads FNYEAQ. This CDR3 has 16 amino acids. V was pared by 0 bases and J by 2 bases, with 2 bases of the junction left unmatched. CDR3 nucleotides: TGTGCCAGCAGCTTAGCGCCTAGCGGGGCCTACAATGAGCAGTTCTTC. Protein product: CASSLAPSGAYNEQFF.

For this clone: Distinct nucleotide sequences in the sample also encode this CDR3. This chain uses TRBV2 with TRBJ2-1, with D uncertain. CDR1 and CDR2 (germline): SNHLY, FYNNEI. The CDR3 consists of 11 residues. The V end lost 3 bases, the J end lost 3 bases, and 0 bases lay between the germline ends. The CDR3 region has the DNA TGTGCCAGCAGTGACTACAATGAGCAGTTCTTC. Translation: CASSDYNEQFF.

This chain uses TRBV6-6 with TRBJ1-1; D remains unclear. Trimming left V 0 bases short and J 3 bases short, with 8 bases between. The CDR3 is 14 amino acids. Germline assignment: CDR1 MNHNY and CDR2 SVGAGI (reference sequence). The CDR3 region is CASSYSFSYTEAFF. Here the CDR3 DNA reads TGTGCCAGCAGTTACTCGTTCAGCTACACTGAAGCTTTCTTT.

The chain couples TRBV28 to TRBJ2-2; no clear D gene. The CDR3 covers 13 residues. V was shortened by 3 bases and J by 7 bases, with 9 bases between the two germline ends. Looked up from germline, CDR1 is MDHEN and CDR2 is SYDVKM. CDR3 sequence reads: CASSFGDGGELFF. The CDR3 DNA reads as TGTGCCAGCAGTTTTGGGGATGGCGGGGAGCTGTTTTTT.

The chain uses TRBV7-2 and TRBJ2-2; 9 bases align to TRBD1. CDR3 size: 16 residues. With 2 bases clipped from V and 5 bases from J, the junction kept 6 bases outside the gene matches. CDR1 and CDR2 from the germline V gene are SGHTA and FQGNSA. The CDR3, as DNA: TGTGCCAGCAGCTTACGCCGGACAGGGGTGACCGGGGAGCTGTTTTTT. This codes for CASSLRRTGVTGELFF.

The chain uses TRBV25-1 and TRBJ2-7; perhaps D is TRBD1 or TRBD2 (5 bases each). V was clipped by 9 bases and J by 2 bases, with 17 bases between them. CDR3 length equals 14 residues. Per germline, CDR1 MGHDK and CDR2 SYGVNS. The CDR3: CARGGDRDAYEQYF. As DNA, the CDR3 is TGTGCCAGAGGAGGAGACCGGGACGCCTACGAGCAGTACTTC.